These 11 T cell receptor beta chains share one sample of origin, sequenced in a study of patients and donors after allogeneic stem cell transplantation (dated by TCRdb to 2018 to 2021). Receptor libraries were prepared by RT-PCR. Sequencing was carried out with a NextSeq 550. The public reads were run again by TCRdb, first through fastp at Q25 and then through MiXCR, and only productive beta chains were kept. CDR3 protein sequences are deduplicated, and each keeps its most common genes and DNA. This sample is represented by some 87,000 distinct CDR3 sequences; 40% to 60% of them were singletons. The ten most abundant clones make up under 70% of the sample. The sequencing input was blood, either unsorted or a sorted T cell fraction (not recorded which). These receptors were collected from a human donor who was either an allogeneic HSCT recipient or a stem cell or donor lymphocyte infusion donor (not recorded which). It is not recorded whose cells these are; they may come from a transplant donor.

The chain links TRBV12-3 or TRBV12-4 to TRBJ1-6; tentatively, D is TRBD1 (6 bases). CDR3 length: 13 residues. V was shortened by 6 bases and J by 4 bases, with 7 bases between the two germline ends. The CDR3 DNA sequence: TGTGCCAGCAGGGGGACATATAATTCACCCCTCCACTTT. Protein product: CASRGTYNSPLHF.

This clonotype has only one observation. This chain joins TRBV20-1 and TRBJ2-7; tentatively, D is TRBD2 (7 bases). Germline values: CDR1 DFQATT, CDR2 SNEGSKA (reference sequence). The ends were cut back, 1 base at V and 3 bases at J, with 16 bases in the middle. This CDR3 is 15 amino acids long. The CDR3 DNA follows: TGCAGTGCTAGAGTACCCCGGGGAGGGGGCTACGAGCAGTACTTC. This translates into CSARVPRGGGYEQYF.

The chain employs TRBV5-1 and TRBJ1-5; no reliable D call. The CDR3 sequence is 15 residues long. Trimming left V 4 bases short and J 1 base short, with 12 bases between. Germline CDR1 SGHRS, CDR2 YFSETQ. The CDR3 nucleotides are TGCGCCAGCAGCCTCGACGGAGCCAGCAATCAGCCCCAGCATTTT. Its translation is CASSLDGASNQPQHF.

This chain's CDR3 is CASSVRDRGTEAFF. Written as DNA, the CDR3 is TGTGCCAGCAGTGTCCGGGACAGGGGGACTGAAGCTTTCTTT. This chain links TRBV2 with TRBJ1-1, with 11 bases aligning to TRBD1. This CDR3 contains 14 residues. Germline assignment: CDR1 SNHLY and CDR2 FYNNEI. V lost 4 bases to trimming and J lost 5 bases; unmatched junction nucleotides: 3.

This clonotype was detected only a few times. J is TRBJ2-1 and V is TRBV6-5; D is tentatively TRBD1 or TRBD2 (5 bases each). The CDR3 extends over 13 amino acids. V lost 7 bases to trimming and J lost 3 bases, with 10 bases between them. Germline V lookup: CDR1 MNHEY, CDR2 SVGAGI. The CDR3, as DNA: TGTGCCAGCAAGGGGAGACTCTACAATGAGCAGTTCTTC. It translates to CASKGRLYNEQFF.

The DNA of the CDR3 is TGTGCCAGCAGCTTAGCTTGGAGAGAGACCCAGTACTTC. This translates into CASSLAWRETQYF. The chain uses TRBV7-2 and TRBJ2-5, with unresolved D. Trimming left V 0 bases short and J 4 bases short, with 6 bases between. The CDR3 length is 13 residues. Germline V gene lookup returns CDR1 SGHTA and CDR2 FQGNSA.

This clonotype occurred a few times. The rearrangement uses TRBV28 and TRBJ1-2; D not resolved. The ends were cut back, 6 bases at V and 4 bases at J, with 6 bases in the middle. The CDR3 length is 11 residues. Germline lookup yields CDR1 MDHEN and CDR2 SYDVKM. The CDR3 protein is CASSPTYGYTF. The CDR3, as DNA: TGTGCCAGCAGCCCCACCTATGGCTACACCTTC.

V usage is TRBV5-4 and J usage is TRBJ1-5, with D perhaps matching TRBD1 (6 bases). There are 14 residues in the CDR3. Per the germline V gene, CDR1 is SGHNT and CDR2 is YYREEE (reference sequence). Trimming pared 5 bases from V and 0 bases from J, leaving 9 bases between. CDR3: CASSNRDSNQPQHF. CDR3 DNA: TGTGCCAGCAGTAACAGGGATAGCAATCAGCCCCAGCATTTT.

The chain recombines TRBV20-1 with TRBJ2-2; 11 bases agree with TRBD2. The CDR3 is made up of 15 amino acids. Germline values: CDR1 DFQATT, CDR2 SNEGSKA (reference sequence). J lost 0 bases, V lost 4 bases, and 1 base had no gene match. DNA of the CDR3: TGCAGTGCTATGGGACTAGCGGCGAACACCGGGGAGCTGTTTTTT. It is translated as CSAMGLAANTGELFF.

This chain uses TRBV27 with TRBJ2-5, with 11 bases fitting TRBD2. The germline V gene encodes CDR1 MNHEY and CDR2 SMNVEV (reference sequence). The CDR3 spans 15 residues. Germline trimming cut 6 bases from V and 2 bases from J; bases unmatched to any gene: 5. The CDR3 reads CASRLLAGEQETQYF. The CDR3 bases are TGTGCCAGCAGGCTACTAGCGGGGGAGCAAGAGACCCAGTACTTC.

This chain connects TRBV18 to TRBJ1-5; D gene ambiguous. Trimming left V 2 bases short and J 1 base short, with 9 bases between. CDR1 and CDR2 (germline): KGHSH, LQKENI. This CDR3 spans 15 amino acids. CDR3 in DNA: TGTGCCAGCTCACCAGAGTCGGCAAGCAATCAGCCCCAGCATTTT. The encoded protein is CASSPESASNQPQHF.